Sequencing of this T cell receptor (beta chain) was carried out in a study of cytomegalovirus exposure and HLA in healthy donors. As for the study in general: As an earlier analysis found, 180 million or so T cells yielded some 120 million unique TCR beta sequences. Findings of the study overall: The availability of immune exposure information extended only to CMV serostatus.

Germline V lookup: CDR1 SGHAT, CDR2 FQNNGV. V lost 0 bases, J lost 5 bases, and 10 bases stayed unmatched. This CDR3 is 18 amino acids long. PCR amplification relied on 60 Vbeta primers (plus 13 Jbeta primers). Generated by immunoSEQ multiplex PCR, the TCRdb table keeps only in-frame clones and is missing some. The profile shows around 130,000 clones, 80% to 90% of them singletons. Comment on this clone: No antigen is known for it.

The study sampled nominally healthy donors, though unrecorded immune exposures were likely. This rearrangement joins TRBV11-2 to TRBJ2-3; 11 bases fit TRBD2. The sequenced sample consisted of PBMCs. The receptor was isolated from a male donor in good health and CMV-seropositive. The CDR3 bases are TGTGCCAGCAGCTTAGATCGACTAGCGGGACCCGTATTAGATACGCAGTATTTT. Encoded protein: CASSLDRLAGPVLDTQYF.